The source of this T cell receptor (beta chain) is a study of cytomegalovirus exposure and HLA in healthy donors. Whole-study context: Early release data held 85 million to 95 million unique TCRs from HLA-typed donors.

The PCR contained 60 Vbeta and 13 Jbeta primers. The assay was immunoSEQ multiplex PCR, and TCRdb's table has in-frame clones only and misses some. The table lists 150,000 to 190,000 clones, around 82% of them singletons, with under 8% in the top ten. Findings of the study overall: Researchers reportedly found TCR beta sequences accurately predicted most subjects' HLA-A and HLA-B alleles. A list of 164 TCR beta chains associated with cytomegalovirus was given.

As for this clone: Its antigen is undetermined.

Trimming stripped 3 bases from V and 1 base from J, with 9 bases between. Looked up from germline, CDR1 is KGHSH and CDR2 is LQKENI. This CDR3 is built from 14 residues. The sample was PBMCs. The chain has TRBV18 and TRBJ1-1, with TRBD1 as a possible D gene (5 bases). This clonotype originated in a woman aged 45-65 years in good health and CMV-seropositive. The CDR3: CASSPGLPNTEAFF. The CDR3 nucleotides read TGTGCCAGCTCACCGGGACTCCCGAACACTGAAGCTTTCTTT.